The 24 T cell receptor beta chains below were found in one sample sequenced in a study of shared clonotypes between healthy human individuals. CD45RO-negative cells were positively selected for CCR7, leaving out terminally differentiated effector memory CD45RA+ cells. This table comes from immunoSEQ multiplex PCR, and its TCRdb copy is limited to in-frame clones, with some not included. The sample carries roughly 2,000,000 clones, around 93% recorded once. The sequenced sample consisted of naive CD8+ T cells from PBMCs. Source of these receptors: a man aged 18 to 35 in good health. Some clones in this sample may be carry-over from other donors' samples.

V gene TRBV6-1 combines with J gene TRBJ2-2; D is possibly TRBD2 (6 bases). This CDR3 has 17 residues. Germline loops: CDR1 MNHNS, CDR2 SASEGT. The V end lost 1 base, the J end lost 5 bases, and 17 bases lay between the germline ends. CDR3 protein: CASSEDRESPVTGELFF. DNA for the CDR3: TGTGCCAGCAGTGAAGATCGGGAGTCTCCGGTTACCGGGGAGCTGTTTTTT.

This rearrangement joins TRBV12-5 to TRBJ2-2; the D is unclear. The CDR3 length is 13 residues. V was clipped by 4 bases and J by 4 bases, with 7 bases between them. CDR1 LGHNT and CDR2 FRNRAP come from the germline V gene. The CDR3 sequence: CASGSYGTGELFF. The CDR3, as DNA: TGTGCTAGTGGTTCCTACGGCACCGGGGAGCTGTTTTTT.

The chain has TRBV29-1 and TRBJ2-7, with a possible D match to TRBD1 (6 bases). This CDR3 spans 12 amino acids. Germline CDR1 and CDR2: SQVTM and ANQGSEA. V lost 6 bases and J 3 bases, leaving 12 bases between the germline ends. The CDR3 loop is CSVQTGYYEQYF. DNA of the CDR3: TGCAGCGTCCAGACAGGCTACTACGAGCAGTACTTC.

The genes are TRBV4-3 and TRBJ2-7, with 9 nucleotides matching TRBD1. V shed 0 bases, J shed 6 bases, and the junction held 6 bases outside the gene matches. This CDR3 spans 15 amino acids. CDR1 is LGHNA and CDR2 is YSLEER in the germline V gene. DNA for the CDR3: TGCGCCAGCAGCCAAGACTACAGGGGGCGCGGCGAGCAGTACTTC. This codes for CASSQDYRGRGEQYF.

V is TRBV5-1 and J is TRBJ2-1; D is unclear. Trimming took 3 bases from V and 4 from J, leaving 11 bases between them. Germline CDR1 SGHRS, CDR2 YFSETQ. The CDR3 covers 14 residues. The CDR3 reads CASSSPSLYNEQFF. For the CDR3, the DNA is TGCGCCAGCAGCTCCCCGTCCCTATACAATGAGCAGTTCTTC.

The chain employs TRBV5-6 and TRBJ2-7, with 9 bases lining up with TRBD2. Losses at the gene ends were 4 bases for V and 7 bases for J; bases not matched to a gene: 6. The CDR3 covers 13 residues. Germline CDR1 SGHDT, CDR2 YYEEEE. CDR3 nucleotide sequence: TGTGCCAGCAGCACTGGACTAGCGTGGGAGCAGTACTTC. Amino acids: CASSTGLAWEQYF.

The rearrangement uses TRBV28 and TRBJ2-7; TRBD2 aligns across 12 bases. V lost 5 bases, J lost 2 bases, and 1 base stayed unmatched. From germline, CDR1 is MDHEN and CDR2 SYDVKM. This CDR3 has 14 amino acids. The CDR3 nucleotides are TGTGCCAGCAGTCCTAGCGGGAGGGCCTACGAGCAGTACTTC. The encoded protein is CASSPSGRAYEQYF.

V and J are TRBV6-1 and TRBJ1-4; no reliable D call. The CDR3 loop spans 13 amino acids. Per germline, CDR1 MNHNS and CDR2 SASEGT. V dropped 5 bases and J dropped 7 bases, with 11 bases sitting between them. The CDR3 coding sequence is TGTGCCAGCAGTATGACACCACCTGAAAAACTGTTTTTT. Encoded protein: CASSMTPPEKLFF.

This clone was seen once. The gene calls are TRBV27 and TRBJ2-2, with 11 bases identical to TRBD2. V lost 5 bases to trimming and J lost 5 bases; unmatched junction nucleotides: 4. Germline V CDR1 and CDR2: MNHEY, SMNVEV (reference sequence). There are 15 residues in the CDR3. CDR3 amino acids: CASSLRTSGTGELFF. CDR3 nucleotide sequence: TGTGCCAGCAGTCTCCGGACTAGCGGGACCGGGGAGCTGTTTTTT.

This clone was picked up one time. The CDR3 nucleotides read TGTGCCAGCAGCCAAGATAGGGGACCCACGGTGGAGGGGTTATACGAGCAGTACTTC. This sequence encodes CASSQDRGPTVEGLYEQYF. The V and J genes are TRBV4-2 and TRBJ2-7, with D possibly matching TRBD2 (6 bases). The CDR3 contains 19 residues. Germline V lookup: CDR1 LGHNA, CDR2 YNFKEQ. The V end was cut by 0 bases, the J end by 4 bases, with 25 bases between.

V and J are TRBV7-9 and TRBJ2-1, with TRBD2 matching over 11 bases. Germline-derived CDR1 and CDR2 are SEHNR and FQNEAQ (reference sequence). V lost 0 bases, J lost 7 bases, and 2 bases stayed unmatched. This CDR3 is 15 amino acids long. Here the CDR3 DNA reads TGTGCCAGCAGCTTAGCTAGCGGGAGGGTGAATGAGCAGTTCTTC. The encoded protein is CASSLASGRVNEQFF. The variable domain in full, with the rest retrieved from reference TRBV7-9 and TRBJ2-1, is DTGVSQNPRHKITKRGQNVTFRCDPISEHNRLYWYRQTLGQGPEFLTYFQNEAQLEKSRLLSDRFSAERPKGSFSTLEIQRTEQGDSAMYLCASSLASGRVNEQFFGPGTRLTVL.

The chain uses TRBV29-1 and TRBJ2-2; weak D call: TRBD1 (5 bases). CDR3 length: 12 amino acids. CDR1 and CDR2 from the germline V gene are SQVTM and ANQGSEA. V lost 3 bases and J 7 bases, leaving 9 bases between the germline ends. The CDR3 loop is CSVDRVGGELFF. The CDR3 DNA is TGCAGCGTTGACAGGGTTGGCGGGGAGCTGTTTTTT.

CDR3 sequence: CASSPTGFQETQYF. CDR3 nucleotide sequence: TGTGCCAGCAGTCCGACAGGGTTTCAAGAGACCCAGTACTTC. The chain uses TRBV28 and TRBJ2-5, with 7 bases matching TRBD1. Trimming took 5 bases from V and 2 from J; bases not matched to a gene: 5. The germline V gene has CDR1 MDHEN and CDR2 SYDVKM. The CDR3 is made up of 14 amino acids.

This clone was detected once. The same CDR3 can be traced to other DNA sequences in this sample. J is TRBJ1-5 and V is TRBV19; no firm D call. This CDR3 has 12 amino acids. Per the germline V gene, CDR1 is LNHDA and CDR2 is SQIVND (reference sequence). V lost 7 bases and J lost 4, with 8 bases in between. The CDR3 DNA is TGTGCCAGTAACGCGGGTAATCAGCCCCAGCATTTT. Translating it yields CASNAGNQPQHF. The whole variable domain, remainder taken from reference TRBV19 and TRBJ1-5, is DGGITQSPKYLFRKEGQNVTLSCEQNLNHDAMYWYRQDPGQGLRLIYYSQIVNDFQKGDIAEGYSVSREKKESFPLTVTSAQKNPTAFYLCASNAGNQPQHFGDGTRLSIL.

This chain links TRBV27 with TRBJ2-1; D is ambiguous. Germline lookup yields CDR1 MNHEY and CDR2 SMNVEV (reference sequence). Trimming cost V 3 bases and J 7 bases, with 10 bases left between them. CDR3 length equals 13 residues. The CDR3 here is CASSFNIVNEQFF. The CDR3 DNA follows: TGTGCCAGCAGTTTTAATATAGTGAATGAGCAGTTCTTC.

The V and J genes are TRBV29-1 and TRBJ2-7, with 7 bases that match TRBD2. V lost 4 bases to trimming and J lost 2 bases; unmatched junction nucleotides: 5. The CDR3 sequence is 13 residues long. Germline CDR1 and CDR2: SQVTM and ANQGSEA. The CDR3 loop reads CSVAGRDPYEQYF. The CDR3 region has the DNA TGCAGCGTTGCTGGGAGGGATCCCTACGAGCAGTACTTC.

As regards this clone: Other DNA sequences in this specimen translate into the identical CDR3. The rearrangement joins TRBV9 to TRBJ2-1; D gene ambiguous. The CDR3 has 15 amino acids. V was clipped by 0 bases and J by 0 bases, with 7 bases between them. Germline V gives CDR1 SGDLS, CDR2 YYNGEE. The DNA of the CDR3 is TGTGCCAGCAGCGTAGTGCCAAGCTCCTACAATGAGCAGTTCTTC. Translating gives CASSVVPSSYNEQFF.

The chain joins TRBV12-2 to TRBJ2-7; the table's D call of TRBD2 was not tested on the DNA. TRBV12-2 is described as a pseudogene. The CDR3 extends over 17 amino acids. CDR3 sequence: CASRLVGAKERASEQYF. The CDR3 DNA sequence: TGTGCAAGTCGCTTAGTTGGCGCCAAAGAGAGGGCTAGCGAGCAGTACTTC.

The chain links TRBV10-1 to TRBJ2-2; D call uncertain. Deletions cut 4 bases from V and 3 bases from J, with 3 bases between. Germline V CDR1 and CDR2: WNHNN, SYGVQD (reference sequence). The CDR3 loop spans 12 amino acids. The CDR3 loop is CASSADTGELFF. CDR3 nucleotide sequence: TGCGCCAGCAGTGCTGACACCGGGGAGCTGTTTTTT.

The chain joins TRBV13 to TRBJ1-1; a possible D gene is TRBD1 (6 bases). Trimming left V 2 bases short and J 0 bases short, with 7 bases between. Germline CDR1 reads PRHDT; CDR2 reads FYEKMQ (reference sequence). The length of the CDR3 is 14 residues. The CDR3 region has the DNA TGTGCCAGCAGCTTACAGGGGCTGAACACTGAAGCTTTCTTT. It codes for CASSLQGLNTEAFF.

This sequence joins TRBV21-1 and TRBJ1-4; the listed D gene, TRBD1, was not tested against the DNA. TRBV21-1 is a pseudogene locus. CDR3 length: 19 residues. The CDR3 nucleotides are TGTGCCAGCAGCAAGCCGAGGACAGGGAGTCCTGGAACTAATGAAAAACTGTTTTTT. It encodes CASSKPRTGSPGTNEKLFF.

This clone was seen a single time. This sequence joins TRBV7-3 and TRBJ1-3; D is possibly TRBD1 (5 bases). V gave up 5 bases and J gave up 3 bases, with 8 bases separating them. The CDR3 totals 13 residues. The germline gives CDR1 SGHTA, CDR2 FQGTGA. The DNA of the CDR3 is TGTGCCAGCAGCGGGGGTAATGGAAACACCATATATTTT. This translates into CASSGGNGNTIYF.

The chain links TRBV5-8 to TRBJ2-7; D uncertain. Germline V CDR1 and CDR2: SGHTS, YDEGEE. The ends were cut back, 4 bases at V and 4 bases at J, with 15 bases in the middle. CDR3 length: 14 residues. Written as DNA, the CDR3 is TGTGCCAGCAGCCCCTGGGATCCGAGATACGAGCAGTACTTC. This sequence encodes CASSPWDPRYEQYF.

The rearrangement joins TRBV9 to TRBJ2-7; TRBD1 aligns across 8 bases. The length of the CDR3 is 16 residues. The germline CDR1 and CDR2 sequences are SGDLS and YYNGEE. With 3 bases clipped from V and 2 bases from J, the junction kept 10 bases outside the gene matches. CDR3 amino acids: CASSGGPDRAAYEQYF. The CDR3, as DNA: TGTGCCAGCAGCGGGGGACCGGACAGGGCTGCCTACGAGCAGTACTTC.